This T cell receptor (beta chain) was captured in a study of T cell changes during pregnancy in multiple sclerosis. The germline gives CDR1 SEHNR, CDR2 FQNEAQ (reference sequence). V lost 1 base and J lost 2, with 13 bases in between. This CDR3 spans 16 amino acids. The repertoire was sequenced with immunoSEQ multiplex PCR; TCRdb's copy has only in-frame clones and lacks some. This repertoire shows 100,000 or so clones, approximately 91% found once; its top ten account for roughly 3%. This receptor was identified in a female donor with multiple sclerosis, enrolled in a pregnancy study. The source was peripheral blood, collected in the second trimester of pregnancy. The chain employs TRBV7-9 and TRBJ2-3, with D tentatively TRBD1 (8 bases). This chain's CDR3 is CASSLGGGQATDTQYF. The DNA for the CDR3 is TGTGCCAGCAGCTTAGGCGGGGGACAGGCCACAGATACGCAGTATTTT.